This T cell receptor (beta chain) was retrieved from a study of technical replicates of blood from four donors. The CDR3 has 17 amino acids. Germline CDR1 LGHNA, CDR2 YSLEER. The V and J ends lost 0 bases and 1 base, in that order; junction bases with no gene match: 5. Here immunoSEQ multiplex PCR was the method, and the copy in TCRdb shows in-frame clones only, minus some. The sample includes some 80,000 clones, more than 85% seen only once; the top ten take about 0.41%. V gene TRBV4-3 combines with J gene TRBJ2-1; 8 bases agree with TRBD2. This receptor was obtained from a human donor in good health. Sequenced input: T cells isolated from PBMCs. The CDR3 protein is CASSQDTLAESYNEQFF. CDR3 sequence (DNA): TGCGCCAGCAGCCAAGATACACTAGCGGAATCCTACAATGAGCAGTTCTTC.